The 6 T cell receptor beta chains below were found in one sample sequenced in a study of control samples from healthy donors and cancer patients (dated by TCRdb to the early 2020s). Libraries came from the immunoSEQ multiplex PCR assay. TCRdb retrieved this table from immuneACCESS and kept in-frame rearrangements only. Not all clones are present; in checked studies, unresolved V genes account for under half, and no reason is known for the remainder. The sample profile shows fewer than 90,000 clones; about 89% of them were found once. The leading ten clones occupy around 20% of the sample. The sequencing sample was made of blood. The source of these receptors is a man between 45 and 60 years old in good health.

V is TRBV2 and J is TRBJ1-1; TRBD1 aligns across 10 bases. From germline, CDR1 is SNHLY and CDR2 FYNNEI. The CDR3 loop spans 20 amino acids. The V and J ends lost 3 bases and 1 base, in that order; junction bases with no gene match: 17. The CDR3 DNA is TGTGCCAGCAGTGACATTAGGACAGGGGGAAAGACGGTCTGGAACACTGAAGCTTTCTTT. This sequence encodes CASSDIRTGGKTVWNTEAFF.

J is TRBJ1-3 and V is TRBV4-1; TRBD1 might be the D (6 bases). This CDR3 has 15 residues. The ends were cut back, 3 bases at V and 1 base at J, with 10 bases in the middle. Germline assignment: CDR1 MGHRA and CDR2 YSYEKL. This CDR3 reads CASSQSQGSGNTIYF. CDR3 nucleotides: TGCGCCAGCAGCCAGAGTCAGGGGTCTGGAAACACCATATATTTT.

This chain uses TRBV5-1 with TRBJ1-2; possibly TRBD1 for D (6 bases). Germline values: CDR1 SGHRS, CDR2 YFSETQ. There are 12 residues in the CDR3. Trimming shortened V by 3 bases and J by 8 bases, and 11 bases separated the two germline ends. The CDR3: CASSYYREGYTF. The CDR3, as DNA: TGCGCCAGCAGCTACTACAGGGAGGGCTACACCTTC.

This clone was seen a single time. This chain connects TRBV9 to TRBJ2-3; the match to TRBD1 covers 8 bases. Trimming cost V 1 base and J 5 bases; bases outside gene matches: 9. CDR1 is SGDLS and CDR2 is YYNGEE in the germline V gene. This CDR3 has 16 amino acids. The DNA for the CDR3 is TGTGCCAGCAGCGTAATAGGGACAGGTCTTCAAGATACGCAGTATTTT. Its translation is CASSVIGTGLQDTQYF.

By share, this clone ranks as medium-sized. The chain employs TRBV7-9 and TRBJ2-7; D remains ambiguous. The CDR3 contains 15 residues. Germline V gene sequence: CDR1 SEHNR, CDR2 FQNEAQ (reference sequence). With 2 bases removed from V and 2 bases from J, the gap between germline ends came to 13 bases. CDR3 protein: CASSLSGPLPYEQYF. Written as DNA, the CDR3 is TGTGCCAGCAGCTTATCGGGCCCACTCCCCTACGAGCAGTACTTC.

The J gene is TRBJ1-6, the V gene TRBV2; D gene ambiguous. The CDR3 is 15 amino acids. V lost 4 bases to trimming and J lost 3 bases, with 10 bases between them. CDR1 SNHLY and CDR2 FYNNEI come from the germline V gene. CDR3 sequence (DNA): TGTGCCAGCAGTGTCTACAGTCTCTATAATTCACCCCTCCACTTT. Residues: CASSVYSLYNSPLHF.